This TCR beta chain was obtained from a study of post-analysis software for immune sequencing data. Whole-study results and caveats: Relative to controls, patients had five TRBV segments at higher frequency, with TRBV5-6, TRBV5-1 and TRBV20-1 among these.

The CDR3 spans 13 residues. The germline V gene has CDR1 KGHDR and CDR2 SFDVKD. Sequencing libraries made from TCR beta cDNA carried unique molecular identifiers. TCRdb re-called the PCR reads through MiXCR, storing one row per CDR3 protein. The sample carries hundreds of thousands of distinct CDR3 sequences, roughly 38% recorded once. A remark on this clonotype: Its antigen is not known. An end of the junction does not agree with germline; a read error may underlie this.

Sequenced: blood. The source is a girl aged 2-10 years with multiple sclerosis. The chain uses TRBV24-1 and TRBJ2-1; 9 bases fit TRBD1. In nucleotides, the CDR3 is TGTGCCACCAGTGATACAGGGGGCAATAAGCAGTTCTTC. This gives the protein CATSDTGGNKQFF.